Below, 14 T cell receptor beta chains from the same sample are listed, as sequenced in a study of blood T cell repertoires in COVID-19. The assay was immunoSEQ multiplex PCR, and TCRdb's table has in-frame clones only and misses some. The repertoire holds some 250,000 clones, roughly 88% seen once, with under 2.5% in the top ten. The sequencing input was PBMCs or T cells enriched from blood (not recorded which). The origin of the receptors is a woman aged 45-59 years who had recovered from COVID-19.

The chain combines TRBV9 with TRBJ2-3, with unresolved D. V gave up 0 bases and J gave up 4 bases, with 9 bases separating them. The CDR3 runs 14 residues. Looked up from germline, CDR1 is SGDLS and CDR2 is YYNGEE. The CDR3 bases are TGTGCCAGCAGCGTAGGCAACATGGCAGATACGCAGTATTTT. Protein product: CASSVGNMADTQYF. The variable domain in full, completed from reference TRBV9 and TRBJ2-3, reads DSGVTQTPKHLITATGQRVTLRCSPRSGDLSVYWYQQSLDQGLQFLIQYYNGEERAKGNILERFSAQQFPDLHSELNLSSLELGDSALYFCASSVGNMADTQYFGPGTRLTVL.

The genes are TRBV5-1 and TRBJ2-7; 12 bases are a match to TRBD1. Germline trimming cut 4 bases from V and 7 bases from J; bases unmatched to any gene: 12. Per the germline V gene, CDR1 is SGHRS and CDR2 is YFSETQ. The CDR3 runs to 16 residues. CDR3 residues: CASSPAPGQGAPEQYF. DNA of the CDR3: TGCGCCAGCAGCCCGGCCCCGGGACAGGGGGCGCCAGAGCAGTACTTC. Filled out from reference TRBV5-1 and TRBJ2-7, the complete variable domain reads KAGVTQTPRYLIKTRGQQVTLSCSPISGHRSVSWYQQTPGQGLQFLFEYFSETQRNKGNFPGRFSGRQFSNSRSEMNVSTLELGDSALYLCASSPAPGQGAPEQYFGPGTRLTVT.

The gene calls are TRBV12-3 or TRBV12-4 and TRBJ1-1; D is possibly TRBD1 (5 bases). The length of the CDR3 is 11 residues. The V and J ends lost 3 bases and 10 bases respectively, with 9 bases between them. CDR3: CASSFRGGAFF. DNA for the CDR3: TGTGCCAGCAGTTTCCGGGGGGGAGCTTTCTTT.

The CDR3 DNA follows: TGTGCCAGCAGCTTAACGAAAAGCGGAACTAGCACAGATACGCAGTATTTT. Residues: CASSLTKSGTSTDTQYF. This chain joins TRBV7-3 and TRBJ2-3, with D possibly TRBD2 on 5 matching bases. V shed 0 bases and J shed 0 bases, with 13 bases lying between them. This CDR3 spans 17 amino acids. Germline V gene lookup returns CDR1 SGHTA and CDR2 FQGTGA.

The chain combines TRBV15 with TRBJ2-4; no definite D call. V lost 5 bases to trimming and J lost 0 bases, with 17 bases between them. The germline gives CDR1 LNHNV, CDR2 YYDKDF (reference sequence). This CDR3 has 17 amino acids. The DNA of the CDR3 is TGTGCCACCAGCCCCCTTCTGGGCAGCCTAGCCAAAAACATTCAGTACTTC. This translates into CATSPLLGSLAKNIQYF.

The chain joins TRBV19 to TRBJ2-1, with 8 bases matching TRBD1. With 0 bases clipped from V and 2 bases from J, the junction kept 0 bases outside the gene matches. Germline V gene data show CDR1 as LNHDA and CDR2 as SQIVND (reference sequence). This CDR3 has 15 amino acids. For the CDR3, the DNA is TGTGCCAGTAGTATAGACAGGGGGCCCTACAATGAGCAGTTCTTC. Its translation is CASSIDRGPYNEQFF.

A word on this clone: Mismatch with germline at one junction end may stem from a read error. The chain uses TRBV7-8 and TRBJ2-1; 14 nucleotides match TRBD2. This CDR3 is built from 18 residues. The germline gives CDR1 SGHVS, CDR2 FQNEAQ. The CDR3 protein is CASSLLGLAGEHYNGQFF. In DNA, the CDR3 is TGTGCCAGCAGCTTATTGGGACTAGCGGGAGAACACTACAATGGGCAGTTCTTC.

The chain couples TRBV6-4 to TRBJ2-1; 9 bases are shared with TRBD2. The CDR3 is 15 amino acids. Unmatched junction bases numbered 6, after V lost 0 bases and J lost 9 bases. The germline CDR1 and CDR2 sequences are MRHNA and SNTAGT. The CDR3 sequence is CASSDSSGGRGEQFF. In DNA, the CDR3 is TGTGCCAGCAGTGACTCGTCTGGCGGGAGGGGTGAGCAGTTCTTC.

This chain connects TRBV5-1 to TRBJ2-1, with 8 nucleotides matching TRBD1. Germline V gene lookup returns CDR1 SGHRS and CDR2 YFSETQ. Trimming removed 4 bases from V and 10 bases from J; junction bases left unmatched: 16. The CDR3 contains 16 residues. CDR3 sequence: CASSMTGTGEKMEQFF. DNA of the CDR3: TGCGCCAGCAGCATGACCGGGACAGGTGAAAAGATGGAGCAGTTCTTC.

The V call is TRBV2, the J call TRBJ1-5; TRBD1 matches at 8 bases. The J segment lost 7 bases and the V segment lost 0 bases, leaving 5 bases of the junction unmatched. CDR3 length equals 15 residues. Per the germline V gene, CDR1 is SNHLY and CDR2 is FYNNEI. DNA for the CDR3: TGTGCCAGCAGTGAAGCGCTCAGGGGGCAACAGCCCCAGCATTTT. This translates into CASSEALRGQQPQHF.

This chain connects TRBV5-6 to TRBJ2-3; 9 nucleotides line up with TRBD1. The junction had 4 bases not matched to a gene; V was cut back by 2 bases and J by 3 bases. This CDR3 is built from 15 residues. Germline CDR1 and CDR2: SGHDT and YYEEEE. CDR3 nucleotide sequence: TGTGCCAGCAGCTTATACAGGGGGCATACAGATACGCAGTATTTT. This codes for CASSLYRGHTDTQYF.

V is TRBV7-2 and J is TRBJ2-3; 12 nucleotides agree with TRBD2. Germline assignment: CDR1 SGHTA and CDR2 FQGNSA. The V segment lost 5 bases and the J segment 10 bases; nucleotides outside the gene matches: 19. This CDR3 comprises 18 residues. The CDR3 coding sequence is TGTGCCAGCAGCCCCTTCGGGAGGCTAGCGGGAGGGCCGAAAGCGCAGTATTTT. Residues: CASSPFGRLAGGPKAQYF.

The V call is TRBV24-1, the J call TRBJ2-2, with 7 nucleotides matching TRBD1. V was pared by 9 bases and J by 7 bases, with 13 bases of the junction left unmatched. This CDR3 region has 15 residues. From germline, CDR1 is KGHDR and CDR2 SFDVKD. The CDR3 sequence: CATSRQGLESGELFF. DNA for the CDR3: TGTGCCACCTCGAGACAGGGTCTTGAAAGCGGGGAGCTGTTTTTT.

This chain links TRBV5-1 with TRBJ1-1, with 9 bases fitting TRBD1. J lost 4 bases, V lost 2 bases, and 3 bases had no gene match. The CDR3 has 14 amino acids. Germline CDR1 and CDR2: SGHRS and YFSETQ. CDR3 protein: CASSLRTGATEAFF. In DNA form, the CDR3 reads TGCGCCAGCAGCTTACGGACAGGGGCCACTGAAGCTTTCTTT.